This T cell receptor beta chain was found in a study of cytomegalovirus exposure and HLA in healthy donors. PCR amplification relied on 60 Vbeta primers (plus 13 Jbeta primers). This table comes from immunoSEQ multiplex PCR, and its TCRdb copy is limited to in-frame clones, with some not included. The repertoire has about 140,000 clones, 60% to 80% of them found once; the top ten carry approximately 4.9%. V was clipped by 4 bases and J by 4 bases; unmatched bases: 9. The CDR3 runs to 18 residues. The germline CDR1 and CDR2 sequences are LGHNA and YNFKEQ. This TCR derives from a woman in her fifties or sixties in good health and CMV-seronegative. Sample: PBMCs. The V call is TRBV4-2, the J call TRBJ2-5, with TRBD2 matching 16 bases. CDR3 loop: CASSRGTSGGAGGETQYF. CDR3 nucleotides: TGTGCCAGCAGCCGCGGGACTAGCGGGGGGGCGGGTGGAGAGACCCAGTACTTC.